The rows below give T cell receptor beta chains drawn from one sample of a study of cytomegalovirus exposure and HLA in healthy donors. Produced via immunoSEQ multiplex PCR; TCRdb's table is partial and in-frame only. The sample carries around 110,000 clones, 60% to 80% recorded once. Source material: PBMCs. These receptor sequences come from a female donor in good health and CMV-seronegative. Both conserved end residues are part of each CDR3. A D gene is named only where the DNA matches it firmly. Part of the rows lack a size; the others show once, few, many or a class for expanded clones.

J | D | size | V | CDR3 | DNA
TRBJ2-7 | . | . | TRBV7-2 | CASSSRVEQYF | TGTGCCAGCAGCTCCAGGGTTGAGCAGTACTTC
TRBJ2-7 | TRBD2 | few | TRBV7-9 | CASSWEGGGNYEQYF | TGTGCCAGCAGCTGGGAGGGTGGGGGGAACTACGAGCAGTACTTC
TRBJ2-7 | . | . | TRBV11-1 | CASSPLQELYEQYF | TGTGCCAGCAGCCCCCTACAGGAACTGTACGAGCAGTACTTC
TRBJ1-3 | . | . | TRBV29-1 | CSVVTPVSGNTIYF | TGCAGCGTTGTAACTCCGGTCTCTGGAAACACCATATATTTT
TRBJ2-6 | TRBD1 | . | TRBV19 | CASGQGDGSGANVLTF | TGTGCCAGTGGTCAGGGGGATGGTTCTGGGGCCAACGTCCTGACTTTC
TRBJ2-2 | TRBD2 | . | TRBV7-9 | CASSLASGMAGELFF | TGTGCCAGCAGCTTAGCTAGCGGGATGGCCGGGGAGCTGTTTTTT
TRBJ1-4 | TRBD1 | . | TRBV2 | CASSEGQGREKLFF | TGTGCCAGCAGTGAGGGACAGGGACGAGAAAAACTGTTTTTT
TRBJ2-4 | . | . | TRBV7-9 | CASSLLLPGAKNIQYF | TGTGCCAGCAGCTTACTTTTACCGGGGGCCAAAAACATTCAGTACTTC
TRBJ2-1 | TRBD2 | few | TRBV5-4 | CASSLAGGRDNEQFF | TGTGCCAGCAGCTTGGCTGGCGGGAGGGACAATGAGCAGTTCTTC
TRBJ2-1 | TRBD2 | . | TRBV15 | CATSRRSSVREGQFF | TGTGCCACCAGCAGACGAAGTTCCGTGCGGGAGGGCCAGTTCTTC
TRBJ2-7 | . | once | TRBV6-1 | CATAGPQLDEQYF | TGTGCCACCGCGGGCCCTCAGCTAGACGAGCAGTACTTC
TRBJ2-1 | . | few | TRBV11-2 | CASSLDAASFFNEQFF | TGTGCCAGCAGCTTAGATGCGGCTAGCTTTTTCAATGAGCAGTTCTTC
TRBJ1-4 | TRBD1 | . | TRBV7-2 | CASSAGTANEKLFF | TGTGCCAGCAGCGCTGGGACAGCTAATGAAAAACTGTTTTTT
TRBJ1-1 | . | . | TRBV2 | CASSVSGPNTEAFF | TGTGCCAGCAGTGTATCAGGGCCGAACACTGAAGCTTTCTTT
TRBJ2-1 | TRBD2 | few | TRBV5-3 | CAREDLGTSFHEQFF | TGTGCCAGGGAGGACCTGGGGACTAGCTTTCATGAGCAGTTCTTC
TRBJ2-3 | . | . | TRBV27 | CASSFSRGDTQYF | TGTGCCAGCAGTTTTAGCAGGGGAGATACGCAGTATTTT
TRBJ2-7 | . | . | TRBV15 | CATSRGLRDYEQYF | TGTGCCACCAGCAGAGGTTTAAGAGACTACGAGCAGTACTTC
TRBJ2-7 | TRBD1 | . | TRBV6-6 | CASSYSGQGPYEQYF | TGTGCCAGCAGTTACTCTGGACAGGGACCGTACGAGCAGTACTTC
TRBJ1-2 | . | few | TRBV6-6 | CASSSAGDVGYGYTF | TGTGCCAGCAGTTCCGCCGGGGATGTTGGGTATGGCTACACCTTC
TRBJ2-7 | . | . | TRBV27 | CASSLSASGGPLAQYF | TGTGCCAGCAGTTTATCAGCGTCGGGGGGCCCCCTGGCGCAGTACTTC
TRBJ1-2 | . | . | TRBV4-1 | CASSQVQGPNYGYTF | TGCGCCAGCAGCCAAGTACAGGGCCCTAACTATGGCTACACCTTC
TRBJ2-1 | . | once | TRBV29-1 | CSVEGTLINEQFF | TGCAGCGTTGAAGGGACACTGATAAATGAGCAGTTCTTC
TRBJ2-7 | TRBD2 | few | TRBV30 | CAWIAASGSYEQYF | TGTGCCTGGATAGCGGCTAGCGGTTCCTACGAGCAGTACTTC
TRBJ1-5 | . | . | TRBV28 | CASSFETYQPQHF | TGTGCCAGCAGTTTCGAAACTTATCAGCCCCAGCATTTT
TRBJ2-5 | . | . | TRBV5-1 | CASSARVKETQYF | TGCGCCAGCAGCGCCAGGGTGAAAGAGACCCAGTACTTC
TRBJ2-2 | . | . | TRBV7-9 | CASNPSGQDTGELFF | TGTGCCAGCAACCCCTCAGGGCAGGACACCGGGGAGCTGTTTTTT
TRBJ1-2 | TRBD1 | . | TRBV5-5 | CASSSGTGSNYGYTF | TGTGCCAGCAGCTCCGGGACAGGGTCTAACTATGGCTACACCTTC
TRBJ1-4 | TRBD1 | once | TRBV5-4 | CASSLLDRDCGEKLFF | TGTGCCAGCAGCTTGTTGGACAGGGATTGTGGGGAAAAACTGTTTTTT
TRBJ1-1 | . | . | TRBV4-1 | CASSQDGPLLEAFF | TGCGCCAGCAGCCAAGATGGGCCGCTACTTGAAGCTTTCTTT
TRBJ1-1 | . | once | TRBV28 | CASSLGRGQSSVF | TGTGCCAGCAGTTTAGGTAGAGGTCAGAGTTCGGTCTTT
TRBJ2-3 | . | once | TRBV5-1 | CASSRDKPTDTQYF | TGCGCCAGCAGCCGGGACAAACCCACAGATACGCAGTATTTT
TRBJ2-3 | . | . | TRBV7-9 | CASCPGTTRGNTQYF | TGTGCCAGCTGTCCCGGGACTACAAGGGGGAATACGCAGTATTTT
TRBJ2-3 | TRBD1 | . | TRBV5-1 | CASSLQGALTSTDTQYF | TGCGCCAGCAGCTTGCAGGGGGCCCTAACTAGCACAGATACGCAGTATTTT
TRBJ2-7 | . | . | TRBV4-1 | CASSHPGSFEQYF | TGCGCCAGCAGCCATCCCGGTTCCTTCGAGCAGTACTTC